These 12 T cell receptor beta chains were sequenced from one sample in a study of T cell repertoires in cytomegalovirus infection. TCRdb redid the calling of the reads with MiXCR, one entry per CDR3 protein. This sample yields more than 650,000 distinct CDR3 sequences, of which 35% to 40% are seen a single time; about 2.8% belongs to the top ten. Sequencing used PBMCs. Receptors originate from a human donor in good health (CMV status not recorded). Some clones in this sample may be carry-over from other donors' samples.

The chain employs TRBV5-1 and TRBJ1-1, with TRBD1 matching 8 bases. V was clipped by 4 bases and J by 7 bases; unmatched bases: 6. The CDR3 covers 13 residues. CDR1 is SGHRS and CDR2 is YFSETQ in the germline V gene. The chain's CDR3 is CASSGQGGGEAFF. The DNA for the CDR3 is TGCGCCAGCAGCGGACAGGGTGGCGGTGAAGCTTTCTTT.

The V gene is TRBV6-2 or TRBV6-3, the J gene TRBJ2-1; 8 bases fit TRBD1. The CDR3 covers 17 residues. V lost 5 bases and J lost 5; bases outside the gene matches: 14. Germline CDR1 MNHEY, CDR2 SVGEGT. The CDR3, as DNA: TGTGCCAGCAGTCCCGGCTCCCGGACAGGGATCCACAATGAGCAGTTCTTC. It specifies CASSPGSRTGIHNEQFF.

In its sample, this clonotype was seen a few times. The V gene is TRBV20-1, the J gene TRBJ1-6, with 9 positions matching TRBD1. J lost 6 bases, V lost 5 bases, and 5 bases had no gene match. Germline values: CDR1 DFQATT, CDR2 SNEGSKA (reference sequence). The CDR3 contains 14 residues. Here the CDR3 reads CSAPEDRGNSPLHF. The CDR3 DNA is TGCAGTGCTCCCGAGGACAGGGGTAATTCACCCCTCCACTTT.

This clonotype was recorded at least ten times. The gene calls are TRBV28 and TRBJ1-2, with 8 bases that match TRBD1. Germline loops: CDR1 MDHEN, CDR2 SYDVKM. Germline trimming cut 4 bases from V and 0 bases from J; bases unmatched to any gene: 7. The CDR3 is 16 amino acids. This chain's CDR3 is CASSSTRQGPNYGYTF. CDR3 DNA: TGTGCCAGCAGTTCCACCCGACAGGGGCCTAACTATGGCTACACCTTC.

V gene TRBV6-6 combines with J gene TRBJ2-1; 11 bases are a match to TRBD1. The germline CDR1 and CDR2 sequences are MNHNY and SVGAGI (reference sequence). The J segment lost 7 bases and the V segment lost 5 bases, leaving 13 bases of the junction unmatched. The CDR3 is made up of 17 amino acids. The CDR3 protein is CASSHQLRTGGRNEQFF. CDR3 in DNA: TGTGCCAGCAGTCACCAACTACGGACAGGGGGCAGGAATGAGCAGTTCTTC.

The J gene is TRBJ2-2, the V gene TRBV19; the D call may be TRBD1 or TRBD2 (5 bases each). The CDR3 has 16 residues. The germline V gene encodes CDR1 LNHDA and CDR2 SQIVND (reference sequence). V was clipped by 7 bases and J by 4 bases, with 19 bases between them. CDR3 protein: CASISDGWGSTGELFF. The CDR3 coding sequence is TGTGCCAGTATTTCGGACGGTTGGGGGAGCACCGGGGAGCTGTTTTTT.

In the case of this clonotype: This may arise from a read error, as a much more abundant clone is one base away. V gene TRBV7-2 combines with J gene TRBJ1-2, with no clear D. There are 15 residues in the CDR3. V lost 3 bases to trimming and J lost 3 bases, with 14 bases between them. Per germline, CDR1 SGHTA and CDR2 FQGNSA. The CDR3 DNA is TGTGCCAGCAGCTTTGCTGGGTATAGCGACTATGGCTACACCTTC. Translating gives CASSFAGYSDYGYTF.

The J gene is TRBJ1-1, the V gene TRBV20-1; no reliable D call. Trimming removed 1 base at V and 4 bases at J, with 4 bases between. The CDR3 consists of 11 residues. Germline CDR1 and CDR2: DFQATT and SNEGSKA (reference sequence). The CDR3 DNA reads TGCAGTGCTAGAGTCGTCACTGAAGCTTTCTTT. Protein product: CSARVVTEAFF.

The chain is built from TRBV7-3 and TRBJ1-4; 8 nucleotides match TRBD1. This CDR3 is built from 17 residues. CDR1 and CDR2 from the germline V gene are SGHTA and FQGTGA. V trimming: 1 base; J trimming: 3 bases; junction bases outside the gene matches: 7. CDR3 coding DNA: TGTGCCAGCAGCTTAAGGGCGGGGGGACAGGCTAATGAAAAACTGTTTTTT. Protein: CASSLRAGGQANEKLFF.

This clonotype was counted ten times or more. The chain links TRBV28 to TRBJ1-1; the D is unclear. V gave up 6 bases and J gave up 3 bases, with 8 bases separating them. CDR1 and CDR2 from the germline V gene are MDHEN and SYDVKM. The CDR3 runs to 12 residues. The CDR3 is CASSYIDTEAFF. The DNA for the CDR3 is TGTGCCAGCAGCTACATTGACACTGAAGCTTTCTTT.

This clonotype has more than one count but fewer than ten. The chain links TRBV12-3 or TRBV12-4 to TRBJ1-5; perhaps TRBD1 as D (5 bases). This CDR3 is 14 amino acids long. With 7 bases removed from V and 7 bases from J, the gap between germline ends came to 17 bases. The CDR3 sequence is CASTDLGGGQPQHF. The CDR3 DNA reads TGTGCCAGCACTGACTTGGGGGGAGGGCAGCCCCAGCATTTT.

This clonotype has just a few counts. The V gene is TRBV7-3, the J gene TRBJ2-5, with TRBD2 matching 9 bases. Germline CDR1 SGHTA, CDR2 FQGTGA. The J segment lost 5 bases and the V segment lost 0 bases, leaving 4 bases of the junction unmatched. CDR3 size: 15 residues. The CDR3 loop reads CASSLTSGGPETQYF. CDR3 nucleotide sequence: TGTGCCAGCAGCTTAACAAGCGGGGGGCCGGAGACCCAGTACTTC.